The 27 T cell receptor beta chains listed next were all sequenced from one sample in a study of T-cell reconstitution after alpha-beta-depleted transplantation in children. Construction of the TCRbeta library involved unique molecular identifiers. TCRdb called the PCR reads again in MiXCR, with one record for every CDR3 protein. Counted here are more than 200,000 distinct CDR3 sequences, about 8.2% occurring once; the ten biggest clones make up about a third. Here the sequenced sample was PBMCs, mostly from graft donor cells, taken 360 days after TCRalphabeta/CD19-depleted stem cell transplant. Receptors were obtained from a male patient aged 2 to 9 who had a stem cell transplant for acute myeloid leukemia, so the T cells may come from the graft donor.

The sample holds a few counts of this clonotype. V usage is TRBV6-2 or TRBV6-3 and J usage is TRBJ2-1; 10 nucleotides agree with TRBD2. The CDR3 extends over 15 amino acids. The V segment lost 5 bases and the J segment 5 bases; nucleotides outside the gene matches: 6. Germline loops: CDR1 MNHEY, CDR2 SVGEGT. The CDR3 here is CASSAILAGDNEQFF. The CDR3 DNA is TGTGCCAGCAGTGCGATTCTAGCGGGAGACAATGAGCAGTTCTTC.

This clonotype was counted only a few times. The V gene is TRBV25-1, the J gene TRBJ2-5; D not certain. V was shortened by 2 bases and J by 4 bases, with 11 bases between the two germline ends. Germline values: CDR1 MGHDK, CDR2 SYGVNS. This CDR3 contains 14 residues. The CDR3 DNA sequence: TGTGCCAGCAGTGAAGGTCTAGGCCCAGAGACCCAGTACTTC. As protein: CASSEGLGPETQYF. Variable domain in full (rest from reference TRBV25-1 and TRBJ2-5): EADIYQTPRYLVIGTGKKITLECSQTMGHDKMYWYQQDPGMELHLIHYSYGVNSTEKGDLSSESTVSRIRTEHFPLTLESARPSHTSQYLCASSEGLGPETQYFGPGTRLLVL.

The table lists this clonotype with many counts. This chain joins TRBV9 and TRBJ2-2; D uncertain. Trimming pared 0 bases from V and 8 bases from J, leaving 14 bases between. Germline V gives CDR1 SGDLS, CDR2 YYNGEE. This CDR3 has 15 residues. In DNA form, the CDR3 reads TGTGCCAGCAGCGTAGAAGCCGAGGTTATAGGGGAGCTGTTTTTT. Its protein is CASSVEAEVIGELFF. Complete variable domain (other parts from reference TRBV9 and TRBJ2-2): DSGVTQTPKHLITATGQRVTLRCSPRSGDLSVYWYQQSLDQGLQFLIQYYNGEERAKGNILERFSAQQFPDLHSELNLSSLELGDSALYFCASSVEAEVIGELFFGEGSRLTVL.

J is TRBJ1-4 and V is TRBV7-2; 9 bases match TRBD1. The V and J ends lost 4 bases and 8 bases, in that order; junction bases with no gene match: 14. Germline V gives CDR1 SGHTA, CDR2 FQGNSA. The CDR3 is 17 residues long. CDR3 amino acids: CASSSGTGWVGFEKLFF. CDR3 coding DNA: TGTGCCAGCAGCTCCGGGACAGGGTGGGTGGGGTTCGAAAAACTGTTTTTT. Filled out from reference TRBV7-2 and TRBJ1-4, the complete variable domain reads GAGVSQSPSNKVTEKGKDVELRCDPISGHTALYWYRQSLGQGLEFLIYFQGNSAPDKSGLPSDRFSAERTGGSVSTLTIQRTQQEDSAVYLCASSSGTGWVGFEKLFFGSGTQLSVL.

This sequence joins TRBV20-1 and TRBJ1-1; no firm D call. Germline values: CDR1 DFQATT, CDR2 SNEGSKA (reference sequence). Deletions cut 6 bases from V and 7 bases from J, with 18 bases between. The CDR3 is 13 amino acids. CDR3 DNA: TGCAGTGCCAGGAGGCAGGTACCGGATGAAGCTTTCTTT. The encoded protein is CSARRQVPDEAFF.

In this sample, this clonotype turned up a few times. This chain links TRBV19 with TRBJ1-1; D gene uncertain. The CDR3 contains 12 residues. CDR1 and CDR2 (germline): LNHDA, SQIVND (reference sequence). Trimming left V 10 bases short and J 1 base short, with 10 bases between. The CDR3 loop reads CATQSANTEAFF. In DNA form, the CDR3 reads TGTGCCACTCAGTCGGCGAACACTGAAGCTTTCTTT.

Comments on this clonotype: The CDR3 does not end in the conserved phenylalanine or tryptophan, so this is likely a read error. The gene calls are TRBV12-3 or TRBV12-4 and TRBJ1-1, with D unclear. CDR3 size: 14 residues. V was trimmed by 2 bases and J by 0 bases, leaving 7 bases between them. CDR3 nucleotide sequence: TGTGCCAGCAGTTTATCAGGATTGAACACTGAAGCTTTCATT. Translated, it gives CASSLSGLNTEAFI.

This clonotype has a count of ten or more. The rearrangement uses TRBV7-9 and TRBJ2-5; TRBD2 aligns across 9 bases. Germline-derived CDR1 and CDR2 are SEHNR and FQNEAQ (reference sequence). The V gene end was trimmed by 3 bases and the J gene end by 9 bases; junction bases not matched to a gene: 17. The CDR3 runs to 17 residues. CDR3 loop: CASSFSGRVRAQASQYF. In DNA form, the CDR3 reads TGTGCCAGCAGCTTTAGCGGGAGAGTTCGGGCCCAAGCGTCCCAGTACTTC.

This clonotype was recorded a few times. Written as DNA, the CDR3 is TGTGCCAGCAGCCTGACCGGGACTTACACCGGGGAGCTGTTTTTT. Translating it yields CASSLTGTYTGELFF. The chain recombines TRBV11-2 with TRBJ2-2; possible D gene TRBD2, 6 bases. The germline V and J ends were trimmed by 5 bases and 3 bases, with 13 bases remaining between them. Germline lookup yields CDR1 SGHAT and CDR2 FQNNGV. The CDR3 is 15 amino acids.

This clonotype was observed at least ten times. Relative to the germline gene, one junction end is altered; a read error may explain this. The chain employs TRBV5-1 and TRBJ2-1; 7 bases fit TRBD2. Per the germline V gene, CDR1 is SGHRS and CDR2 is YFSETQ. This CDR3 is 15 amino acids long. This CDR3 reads CASSLGGSSYNEQFF. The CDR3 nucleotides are TGTGCCAGCAGCTTGGGCGGGAGCTCCTACAATGAGCAGTTCTTC.

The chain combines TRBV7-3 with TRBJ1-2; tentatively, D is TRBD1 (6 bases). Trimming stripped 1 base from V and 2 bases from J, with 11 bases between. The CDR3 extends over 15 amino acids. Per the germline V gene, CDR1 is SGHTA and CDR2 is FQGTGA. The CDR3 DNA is TGTGCCAGCAGCTTAATTAGTACAGGGAACTATGGCTACACCTTC. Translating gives CASSLISTGNYGYTF.

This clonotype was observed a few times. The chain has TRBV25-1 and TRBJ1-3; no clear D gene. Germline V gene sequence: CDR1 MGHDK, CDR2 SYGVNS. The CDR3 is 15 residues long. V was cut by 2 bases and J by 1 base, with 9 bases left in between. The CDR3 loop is CASSEPPASGNTIYF. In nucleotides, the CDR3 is TGTGCCAGCAGTGAACCCCCGGCTTCTGGAAACACCATATATTTT.

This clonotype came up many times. CDR3 protein: CATTSDGYTF. CDR3 nucleotides: TGTGCCACCACTAGTGACGGCTACACCTTC. The rearrangement links TRBV28 to TRBJ1-2; D is unresolved. Germline CDR1 MDHEN, CDR2 SYDVKM. Trimming removed 10 bases from V and 8 bases from J, with 11 bases in between. The CDR3 length is 10 residues.

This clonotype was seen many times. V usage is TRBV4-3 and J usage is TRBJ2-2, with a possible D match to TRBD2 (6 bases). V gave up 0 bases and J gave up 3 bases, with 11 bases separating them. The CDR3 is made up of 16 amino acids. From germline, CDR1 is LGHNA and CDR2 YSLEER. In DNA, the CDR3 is TGCGCCAGCAGCCAAGATGGAGGGAGTCACACCGGGGAGCTGTTTTTT. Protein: CASSQDGGSHTGELFF.

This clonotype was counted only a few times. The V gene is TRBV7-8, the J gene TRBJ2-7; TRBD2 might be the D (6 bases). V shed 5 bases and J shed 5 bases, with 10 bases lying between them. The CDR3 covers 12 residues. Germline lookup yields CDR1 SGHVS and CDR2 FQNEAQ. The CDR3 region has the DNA TGTGCCAGCAGCGACGGGGGAAACGAGCAGTACTTC. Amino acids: CASSDGGNEQYF.

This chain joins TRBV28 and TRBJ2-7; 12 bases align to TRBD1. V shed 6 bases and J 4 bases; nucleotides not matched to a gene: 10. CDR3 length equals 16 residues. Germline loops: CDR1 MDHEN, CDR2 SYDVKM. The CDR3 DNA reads TGTGCCAGCAGGTCCCCGGGACAGGGGGCTGAATACGAGCAGTACTTC. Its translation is CASRSPGQGAEYEQYF.

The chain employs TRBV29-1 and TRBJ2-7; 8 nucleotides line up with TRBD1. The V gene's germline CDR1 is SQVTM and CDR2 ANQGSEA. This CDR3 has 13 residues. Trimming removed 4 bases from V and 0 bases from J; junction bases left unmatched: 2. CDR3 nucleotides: TGCAGCGTTGCGGGACAGGTCTCCTACGAGCAGTACTTC. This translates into CSVAGQVSYEQYF.

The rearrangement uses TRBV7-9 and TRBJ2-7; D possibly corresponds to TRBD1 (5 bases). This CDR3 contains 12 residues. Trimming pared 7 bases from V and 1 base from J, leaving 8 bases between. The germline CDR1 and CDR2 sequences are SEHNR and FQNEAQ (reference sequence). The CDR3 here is CASTTDSYEQYF. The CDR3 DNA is TGTGCCAGCACGACAGATTCCTACGAGCAGTACTTC.

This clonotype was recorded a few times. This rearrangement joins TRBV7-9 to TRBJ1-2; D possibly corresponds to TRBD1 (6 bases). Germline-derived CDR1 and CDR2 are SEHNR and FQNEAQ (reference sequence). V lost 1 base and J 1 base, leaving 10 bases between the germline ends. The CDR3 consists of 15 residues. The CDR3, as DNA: TGTGCCAGCAGCTTAGTACCGGACAGTAACTATGGCTACACCTTC. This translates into CASSLVPDSNYGYTF. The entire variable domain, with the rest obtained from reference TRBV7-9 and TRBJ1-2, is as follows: DTGVSQNPRHKITKRGQNVTFRCDPISEHNRLYWYRQTLGQGPEFLTYFQNEAQLEKSRLLSDRFSAERPKGSFSTLEIQRTEQGDSAMYLCASSLVPDSNYGYTFGSGTRLTVV.

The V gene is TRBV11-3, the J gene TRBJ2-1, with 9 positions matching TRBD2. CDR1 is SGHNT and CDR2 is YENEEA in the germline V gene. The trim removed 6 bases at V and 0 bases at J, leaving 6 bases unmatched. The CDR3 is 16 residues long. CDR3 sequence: CASSASGTSSYNEQFF. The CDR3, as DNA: TGTGCCAGCAGTGCTAGCGGGACGAGCTCCTACAATGAGCAGTTCTTC.

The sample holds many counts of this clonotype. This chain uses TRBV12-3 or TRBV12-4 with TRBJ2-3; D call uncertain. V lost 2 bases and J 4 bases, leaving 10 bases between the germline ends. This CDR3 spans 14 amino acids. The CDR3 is CASSLNTPPDTQYF. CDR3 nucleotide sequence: TGTGCCAGCAGTTTAAATACCCCACCAGATACGCAGTATTTT.

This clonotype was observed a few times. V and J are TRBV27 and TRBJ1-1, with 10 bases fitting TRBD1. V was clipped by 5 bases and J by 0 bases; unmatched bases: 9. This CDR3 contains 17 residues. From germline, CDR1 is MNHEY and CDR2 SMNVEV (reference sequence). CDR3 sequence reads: CASSPGQGRGMNTEAFF. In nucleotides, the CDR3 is TGTGCCAGCAGTCCGGGACAGGGGAGAGGTATGAACACTGAAGCTTTCTTT.

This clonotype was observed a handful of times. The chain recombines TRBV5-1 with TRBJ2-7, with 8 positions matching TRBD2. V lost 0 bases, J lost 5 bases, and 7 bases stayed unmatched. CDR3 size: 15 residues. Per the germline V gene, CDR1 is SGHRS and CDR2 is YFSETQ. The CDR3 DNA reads TGCGCCAGCAGCTTGGCCGGTCGGGGGGGCGACGAGCAGTACGTC. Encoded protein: CASSLAGRGGDEQYV.

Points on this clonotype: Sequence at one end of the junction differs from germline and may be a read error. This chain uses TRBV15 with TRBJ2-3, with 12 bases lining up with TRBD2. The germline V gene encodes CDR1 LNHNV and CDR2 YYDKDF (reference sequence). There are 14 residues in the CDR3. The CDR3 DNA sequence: TGTGCCACCAGCAGAGATCGAACTAGCGGGGGGAGCTCCTTT. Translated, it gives CATSRDRTSGGSSF.

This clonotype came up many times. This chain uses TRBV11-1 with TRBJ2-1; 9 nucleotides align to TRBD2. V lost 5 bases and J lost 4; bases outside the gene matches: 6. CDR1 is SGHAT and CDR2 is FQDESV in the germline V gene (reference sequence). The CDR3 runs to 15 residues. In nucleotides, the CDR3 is TGTGCCAGCAGCCCCCGGACTAGCGCATACAATGAGCAGTTCTTC. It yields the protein CASSPRTSAYNEQFF.

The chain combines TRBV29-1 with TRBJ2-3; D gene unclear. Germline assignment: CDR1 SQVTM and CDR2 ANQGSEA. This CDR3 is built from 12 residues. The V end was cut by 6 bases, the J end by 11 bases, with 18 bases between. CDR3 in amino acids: CSVAAGPLRQYF. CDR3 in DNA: TGCAGCGTAGCCGCCGGGCCCCTGAGGCAGTATTTT.

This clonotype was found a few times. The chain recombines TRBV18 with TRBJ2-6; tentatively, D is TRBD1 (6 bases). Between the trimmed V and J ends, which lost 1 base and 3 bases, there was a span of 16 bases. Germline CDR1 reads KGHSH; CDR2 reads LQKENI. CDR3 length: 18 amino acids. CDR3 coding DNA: TGTGCCAGCTCACCACGGCAGGGGATTCGGAGTGGGGCCAACGTCCTGACTTTC. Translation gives CASSPRQGIRSGANVLTF. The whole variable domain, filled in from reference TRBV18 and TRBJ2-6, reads NAGVMQNPRHLVRRRGQEARLRCSPMKGHSHVYWYRQLPEEGLKFMVYLQKENIIDESGMPKERFSAEFPKEGPSILRIQQVVRGDSAAYFCASSPRQGIRSGANVLTFGAGSRLTVL.